The TCR beta chain described here comes from a study of OX40 agonist ivuxolimab in advanced cancers. Describing the broader study: Ivuxolimab was an agonistic, fully human IgG2 monoclonal antibody directed against OX40 (CD134), a costimulatory receptor. Intravenous ivuxolimab was administered to patients every 2 weeks at six dose levels: 0.01, 0.1, 0.3, 1.5, 3 and 10 mg/kg. Among the roughly 52 dose-escalation patients, around 20 had hepatocellular carcinoma, 15 melanoma, 9 renal cell carcinoma and 9 head and neck cancer. In the dose-escalation cohort, 82.7% of patients were male, and the mean age was around 60 years, with a range of about 23 to 85. Prior anti-PD-1, anti-PD-L1 or anti-CTLA-4 therapy was permitted, and 40% of dose-escalation patients had received checkpoint inhibitors. Partial responses occurred in three dose-escalation patients, of whom one had hepatocellular carcinoma and two had cutaneous melanoma. Peripheral TCRbeta sequencing was intended to test whether TCR sequence diversity was altered and clonal T-cell expansion was caused by ivuxolimab. The paper reports the monotherapy dose-escalation portion (N of about 54 patients) of the phase I ivuxolimab trial.

Patients with autoimmune disease history or receiving systemic immunosuppression were excluded from the trial. Peripheral blood for TCR sequencing was collected from all dose cohorts at baseline, on cycle 4 day 1, and on cycle 7 day 1. The samples were drawn from a first-in-human, open-label, multicenter phase I dose-escalation trial of ivuxolimab. The trial enrolled adults with locally advanced or metastatic head and neck squamous cell, hepatocellular, melanoma or renal cell carcinoma. Before TCR sequencing, CD4+ T cells and CD8+ T cells were sorted from peripheral blood as separate populations. In regard to this clone: Its antigen specificity is not known. No base qualities exist here, and no much larger clone lies one base off it.

For sequencing of the TCRbeta CDR3 region, genomic DNA was extracted from the sorted cells. The immunoSEQ Assay was used to sequence the TCRbeta CDR3 regions. Drawn from immuneACCESS, this table holds only the in-frame rearrangements with V and J called that TCRdb kept. Clones are partly lost; checked studies trace under half to an unresolved V gene and leave the rest unexplained. For this sample there are approximately 65,000 clones; approximately 90% appear just once. The ten largest clones represent roughly 4.2% of the sample. What the work shows at the level of the full study, not this receptor alone: At doses of 0.1 to 3.0 mg/kg, clonal expansion of both CD4+ and CD8+ blood T cells was observed from baseline to week 6. Partial responders in the 0.1-3.0 mg/kg groups had among the lowest normalized peripheral clonal expansion, especially among CD8+ T cells. Which antigens the clonally expanded peripheral T cells were specific for was not determined. After ivuxolimab, more expanded clones were found on average in CD8+ T cells than in CD4+ T cells. Low levels of normalized T-cell clonal expansion were also shown by some nonresponding patients.

The CDR3 runs 11 amino acids, cysteine and phenylalanine included. The retained sequence is limited to the CDR3, 33 bases, with the frame set at the first base. From the germline V gene (reference sequence), CDR1 is SEHNR and CDR2 is FQNEAQ. V is clipped by 2 bases and J by 11 bases, and the sequence between their germline boundaries is 9 bases long. This TCR was recovered from an adult with an advanced solid tumor such as melanoma, head and neck, liver or kidney cancer. The chain couples TRBV7-9 to TRBJ1-1; the D gene remains uncertain. Sample: CD4+ or CD8+ T cells sorted from blood, taken in a trial of the OX40 agonist ivuxolimab. The CDR3 amino acid sequence is: CASSLIGAAFF. The nucleotides read TGTGCCAGCAGCTTAATAGGAGCGGCTTTCTTT. When the CDR3 is completed using the reference TRBV7-9 and TRBJ1-1 genes on either side, the full variable domain is DTGVSQNPRHKITKRGQNVTFRCDPISEHNRLYWYRQTLGQGPEFLTYFQNEAQLEKSRLLSDRFSAERPKGSFSTLEIQRTEQGDSAMYLCASSLIGAAFFGQGTRLTVV.